What follows are 28 T cell receptor beta chains derived from one specimen sequenced in a study of blood T cells in healthy people across ages. Using a J-beta primer mix together with a sample-barcoded 5' primer, a second PCR was run for about 7 to 12 cycles. A single record per CDR3 protein comes from TCRdb applying MiXCR to the 5' RACE reads. Among 700,000 to 850,000 distinct CDR3 sequences listed, roughly 35% were seen once. Sequencing was done on a sample of blood. These receptors were taken from a man between 18 and 29 years old in good health.

This clonotype was seen at least ten times. The CDR3 DNA reads as TGTGCCAGCAGCTCGCGGACAGGGAACTATGGCTACACCTTC. It codes for CASSSRTGNYGYTF. J is TRBJ1-2 and V is TRBV7-2; 8 bases are shared with TRBD1. The CDR3 has 14 amino acids. Germline lookup yields CDR1 SGHTA and CDR2 FQGNSA. J lost 2 bases, V lost 4 bases, and 3 bases had no gene match.

This clonotype was recorded a few times. J is TRBJ2-1 and V is TRBV4-1; 14 bases fit TRBD2. The J call may be faulty, since TRBJ2-7 better matches the DNA end. The CDR3 extends over 17 amino acids. Germline CDR1 and CDR2: MGHRA and YSYEKL. CDR3 nucleotides: TGCGCCAGCAGCCTGTGGACTAGCGGGGGGCCCTACAATGAGCAGTACTTC. This translates into CASSLWTSGGPYNEQYF.

This chain links TRBV7-6 with TRBJ1-1; TRBD1 agrees at 7 bases. Looked up from germline, CDR1 is SGHVS and CDR2 is FNYEAQ. CDR3 length: 14 amino acids. V lost 5 bases to trimming and J lost 4 bases; unmatched junction nucleotides: 7. For the CDR3, the DNA is TGTGCCAGCAGCGTAAACAGGGGTAGCACTGAAGCTTTCTTT. Its translation: CASSVNRGSTEAFF. The whole variable domain, remainder taken from reference TRBV7-6 and TRBJ1-1, is GAGVSQSPRYKVTKRGQDVALRCDPISGHVSLYWYRQALGQGPEFLTYFNYEAQQDKSGLPNDRFSAERPEGSISTLTIQRTEQRDSAMYRCASSVNRGSTEAFFGQGTRLTVV.

This clonotype appeared a single time. The chain has TRBV6-1 and TRBJ2-7; 11 bases are shared with TRBD2. Germline V CDR1 and CDR2: MNHNS, SASEGT. CDR3 length: 17 amino acids. J gave up 4 bases and V 6 bases, and 14 bases lay outside the gene matches. The chain's CDR3 is CASSRSHTSGGIYEQYF. CDR3 nucleotides: TGTGCCAGCAGCCGCTCCCACACTAGCGGGGGAATTTACGAGCAGTACTTC.

The DNA for the CDR3 is TGCGCCAGCAGCTTTAGGACTAGCGGTAATGAGCAGTTCTTC. This codes for CASSFRTSGNEQFF. The rearrangement joins TRBV5-1 to TRBJ2-1; 10 nucleotides align to TRBD2. The CDR3 has 14 residues. Trimming cost V 2 bases and J 7 bases; bases outside gene matches: 3. Germline values: CDR1 SGHRS, CDR2 YFSETQ.

This clonotype has a handful of counts. The chain has TRBV11-2 and TRBJ1-1, with TRBD1 as a possible D gene (6 bases). The CDR3 sequence is 15 residues long. Germline assignment: CDR1 SGHAT and CDR2 FQNNGV. V was clipped by 5 bases and J by 1 base, with 14 bases between them. CDR3 nucleotides: TGTGCCAGCAGCCCGTGGACAGACACGAACACTGAAGCTTTCTTT. Residues: CASSPWTDTNTEAFF.

The rearrangement links TRBV20-1 to TRBJ2-1; possibly TRBD1 for D (5 bases). The CDR3 length is 15 residues. Germline assignment: CDR1 DFQATT and CDR2 SNEGSKA (reference sequence). Trimming removed 6 bases at V and 6 bases at J, with 21 bases between. The CDR3: CSAPVGQGSTNEQFF. Written as DNA, the CDR3 is TGCAGTGCCCCCGTGGGCCAGGGCTCGACCAATGAGCAGTTCTTC.

The chain joins TRBV27 to TRBJ2-1; either TRBD1 or TRBD2 may supply D (6 bases each). The DNA matches TRBJ2-7 better at its end, which makes the J call doubtful. The CDR3 runs to 15 residues. Germline V gene data show CDR1 as MNHEY and CDR2 as SMNVEV (reference sequence). The chain's CDR3 is CASSRSGAIYNEQYF. The CDR3 nucleotides read TGTGCCAGCAGTAGGTCGGGGGCGATCTACAATGAGCAGTACTTC.

The chain employs TRBV30 and TRBJ1-5; 8 positions agree with TRBD1. The length of the CDR3 is 18 residues. V lost 4 bases to trimming and J lost 4 bases; unmatched junction nucleotides: 18. CDR1 and CDR2 (germline): GTSNPN, SVGIG (reference sequence). In DNA form, the CDR3 reads TGTGCCTGGACCCCCCAATACGGTGGACAGGGAGGTAATCAGCCCCAGCATTTT. This sequence encodes CAWTPQYGGQGGNQPQHF.

The J gene is TRBJ1-4, the V gene TRBV7-6, with 8 positions matching TRBD1. Germline V lookup: CDR1 SGHVS, CDR2 FNYEAQ. CDR3 length equals 15 residues. J was trimmed by 5 bases and V by 5 bases; bases with no gene match: 7. This chain's CDR3 is CASSPRTGKNEKLFF. The CDR3 nucleotides are TGTGCCAGCAGCCCACGGACAGGGAAAAATGAAAAACTGTTTTTT.

The chain joins TRBV20-1 to TRBJ2-5; 8 bases are shared with TRBD2. The germline CDR1 and CDR2 sequences are DFQATT and SNEGSKA (reference sequence). There are 15 residues in the CDR3. V was clipped by 3 bases and J by 3 bases; unmatched bases: 9. The CDR3: CSARSRGGEEETQYF. The CDR3 nucleotides are TGCAGTGCTAGGTCACGGGGGGGGGAGGAAGAGACCCAGTACTTC.

In its sample, this clonotype was seen a few times. The V gene is TRBV9, the J gene TRBJ1-2; D may be TRBD1 (6 bases). Trimming removed 3 bases from V and 4 bases from J, with 13 bases in between. Germline V gene sequence: CDR1 SGDLS, CDR2 YYNGEE. CDR3 length: 14 residues. The CDR3 sequence: CASSAQGPRYGYTF. The CDR3 DNA reads as TGTGCCAGCAGCGCACAGGGACCCCGCTATGGCTACACCTTC.

This clonotype was seen more than once but under ten times. The rearrangement uses TRBV29-1 and TRBJ1-4; 7 bases line up with TRBD1. Germline V gives CDR1 SQVTM, CDR2 ANQGSEA. This CDR3 is 13 amino acids long. V lost 5 bases and J lost 7; bases outside the gene matches: 7. The CDR3 here is CSVRRGLGEKLFF. The DNA of the CDR3 is TGCAGCGTTCGTAGGGGGCTTGGTGAAAAACTGTTTTTT.

This clonotype was detected once. The J gene is TRBJ2-1, the V gene TRBV11-2; D tentatively reads TRBD1 or TRBD2 (6 bases each). The assigned J gene may be wrong: the sequence end matches TRBJ2-7 better. This CDR3 spans 15 amino acids. Germline-derived CDR1 and CDR2 are SGHAT and FQNNGV. CDR3 sequence: CASRSPGASYNEQYF. The DNA for the CDR3 is TGTGCCAGCAGGTCTCCGGGGGCCTCCTACAATGAGCAGTACTTC.

V usage is TRBV5-6 and J usage is TRBJ1-2; possibly TRBD1 for D (5 bases). CDR3 length: 13 amino acids. Germline CDR1 is SGHDT and CDR2 is YYEEEE. The V gene lost 6 bases and the J gene lost 8 bases, with 17 bases spanning the gap. The CDR3 protein is CASTFLVQAGYTF. The CDR3 bases are TGTGCCAGCACCTTCTTGGTACAGGCCGGCTACACCTTC.

The sample holds a few counts of this clonotype. The genes are TRBV6-6 and TRBJ1-2, with 8 bases lining up with TRBD1. From germline, CDR1 is MNHNY and CDR2 SVGAGI (reference sequence). There are 16 residues in the CDR3. J was trimmed by 4 bases and V by 1 base; bases with no gene match: 8. The CDR3 loop reads CASSYLDRALGYGYTF. CDR3 sequence (DNA): TGTGCCAGCAGTTACTTGGACAGGGCCCTTGGCTATGGCTACACCTTC.

This clonotype was found many times. The V call is TRBV7-2, the J call TRBJ2-7; 8 bases line up with TRBD2. V trimming: 3 bases; J trimming: 2 bases; junction bases outside the gene matches: 9. The CDR3 contains 16 residues. Germline values: CDR1 SGHTA, CDR2 FQGNSA. The CDR3 region has the DNA TGTGCCAGCAGCTTTCCCCAGGCACTAGCGGCCTACGAGCAGTACTTC. Translated: CASSFPQALAAYEQYF.

This clonotype was observed a handful of times. The chain employs TRBV20-1 and TRBJ2-3, with D tentatively TRBD2 (7 bases). The germline V gene has CDR1 DFQATT and CDR2 SNEGSKA (reference sequence). The CDR3 is made up of 17 amino acids. V shed 0 bases and J shed 5 bases, with 21 bases lying between them. CDR3 sequence: CSARDRGLGGTIDTQYF. The DNA of the CDR3 is TGCAGTGCTAGAGATCGGGGGCTGGGGGGGACGATAGATACGCAGTATTTT.

This clonotype was detected many times. The chain is built from TRBV6-2 or TRBV6-3 and TRBJ1-2; a possible D gene is TRBD1 (6 bases). Germline V gene data show CDR1 as MNHEY and CDR2 as SVGEGT. V dropped 6 bases and J dropped 4 bases, with 12 bases sitting between them. This CDR3 is built from 13 residues. In nucleotides, the CDR3 is TGTGCCAGCAGCTACAAAGGGGGCTATGGCTACACCTTC. Translated: CASSYKGGYGYTF.

Only a few counts were recorded for this clonotype. The chain combines TRBV2 with TRBJ1-1; 7 nucleotides align to TRBD1. The CDR3 runs 14 residues. The V gene end was trimmed by 6 bases and the J gene end by 7 bases; junction bases not matched to a gene: 11. The germline CDR1 and CDR2 sequences are SNHLY and FYNNEI. CDR3 sequence: CASSPPDREGEAFF. For the CDR3, the DNA is TGTGCCAGCAGCCCTCCTGACAGGGAGGGTGAAGCTTTCTTT.

The rearrangement joins TRBV20-1 to TRBJ2-5; TRBD2 aligns across 9 bases. The CDR3 is 14 residues long. V dropped 5 bases and J dropped 11; count of bases not matched to a gene: 15. Germline CDR1 and CDR2: DFQATT and SNEGSKA (reference sequence). The CDR3 protein is CSAARGGLDNEQYF. The CDR3 DNA is TGCAGTGCTGCGCGGGGGGGCTTGGACAATGAGCAGTACTTC.

This clonotype turned up a few times. The V call is TRBV6-6, the J call TRBJ1-2; tentative D call: TRBD1 (5 bases). CDR1 and CDR2 (germline): MNHNY, SVGAGI (reference sequence). V lost 5 bases and J lost 0, with 13 bases in between. The CDR3 covers 15 residues. The CDR3 DNA follows: TGTGCCAGCAGTGCAGGGAGCGCGGCTAACTATGGCTACACCTTC. It codes for CASSAGSAANYGYTF.

This clonotype came up a few times. This chain connects TRBV11-2 to TRBJ2-7; a possible D gene is TRBD1 (5 bases). The CDR3 sequence is 13 residues long. Germline V gives CDR1 SGHAT, CDR2 FQNNGV. Trimming pared 5 bases from V and 5 bases from J, leaving 13 bases between. DNA for the CDR3: TGTGCCAGCAGCCCGACAGTTTTTGACGAGCAGTACTTC. Translating it yields CASSPTVFDEQYF.

The sample holds one count of this clonotype. The chain is built from TRBV12-5 and TRBJ2-5; the D gene is possibly TRBD2 (6 bases). CDR1 and CDR2 (germline): LGHNT, FRNRAP. The germline V and J ends were trimmed by 3 bases and 11 bases, with 19 bases remaining between them. The CDR3 contains 14 residues. CDR3 residues: CASGLLLRRDEQYF. The CDR3 region has the DNA TGTGCTAGTGGTTTACTTCTCCGGCGGGATGAGCAGTACTTC.

The chain joins TRBV7-2 to TRBJ1-2; D gene ambiguous. The CDR3 is made up of 12 amino acids. Between the trimmed V and J ends, which lost 5 bases and 5 bases, there was a span of 9 bases. CDR1 and CDR2 (germline): SGHTA, FQGNSA. CDR3 sequence reads: CASSPPGYGYTF. Here the CDR3 DNA reads TGTGCCAGCAGCCCCCCGGGGTATGGCTACACCTTC.

The chain employs TRBV7-9 and TRBJ2-1; 9 bases agree with TRBD2. The CDR3 consists of 16 residues. Unmatched junction bases numbered 9, after V lost 5 bases and J lost 4 bases. Per the germline V gene, CDR1 is SEHNR and CDR2 is FQNEAQ (reference sequence). The CDR3 spells CASSLPTSGEYNEQFF. CDR3 coding DNA: TGTGCCAGCAGCCTCCCGACTAGCGGAGAATACAATGAGCAGTTCTTC.

The chain joins TRBV20-1 to TRBJ1-5; D possibly corresponds to TRBD1 (6 bases). The ends were cut back, 6 bases at V and 6 bases at J, with 15 bases in the middle. The CDR3 is 13 residues long. Germline V CDR1 and CDR2: DFQATT, SNEGSKA (reference sequence). The CDR3, as DNA: TGCAGTGCGCGAGCAGGGGTTGGTCAGCCCCAGCATTTT. Translating it yields CSARAGVGQPQHF.

J is TRBJ1-1 and V is TRBV25-1; TRBD1 aligns across 8 bases. With V trimmed by 7 bases and J by 6 bases, 4 bases remained unmatched. Germline CDR1 and CDR2: MGHDK and SYGVNS. The CDR3 is made up of 12 amino acids. CDR3 residues: CASKRGQAEAFF. The CDR3 nucleotides are TGTGCCAGCAAAAGGGGACAGGCTGAAGCTTTCTTT.